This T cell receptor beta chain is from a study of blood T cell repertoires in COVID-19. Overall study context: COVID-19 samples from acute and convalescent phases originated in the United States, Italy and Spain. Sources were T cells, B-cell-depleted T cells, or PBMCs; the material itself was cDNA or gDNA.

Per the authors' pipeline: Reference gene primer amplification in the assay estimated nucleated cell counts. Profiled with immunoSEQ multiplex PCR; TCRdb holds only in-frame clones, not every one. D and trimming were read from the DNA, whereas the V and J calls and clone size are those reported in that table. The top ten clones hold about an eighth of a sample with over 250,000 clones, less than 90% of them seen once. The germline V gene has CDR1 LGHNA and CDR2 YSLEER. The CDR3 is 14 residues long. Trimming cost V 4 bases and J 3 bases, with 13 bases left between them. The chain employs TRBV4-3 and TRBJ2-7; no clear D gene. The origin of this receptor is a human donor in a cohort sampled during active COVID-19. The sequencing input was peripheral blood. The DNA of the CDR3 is TGCGCCAGCAGCCCTACCGTGAAAGACTACGAGCAGTACTTC. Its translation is CASSPTVKDYEQYF.